This TCR beta chain was recovered during a study of CD4 T cells in relation to SARS-CoV-2 and coronaviruses. The overall study: The HLA restriction of the shared crossreactive spike epitopes was mapped. Broader study findings: Each donor contributed either pre-pandemic or post-infection samples, not both. No crossreactivity against non-spike viral proteins was tested here. Crossreactive clones expanded significantly less to SARS-CoV-2 than monoreactive clones.

This CDR3 contains 16 residues. Germline assignment: CDR1 SGHRS and CDR2 YFSETQ. V dropped 3 bases and J dropped 7; count of bases not matched to a gene: 11. Sequenced by immunoSEQ multiplex PCR; TCRdb stores in-frame clones only, minus some. Of tens of thousands of clones in the sample, 94% were seen once. Note on this clone: Its antigen is unknown.

CD4+ T cells from unexposed donors were obtained before the COVID-19 pandemic (2011-2018). The clonotype was recovered from a human donor in good health. This sequence joins TRBV5-1 and TRBJ2-1; TRBD2 agrees at 9 bases. The sequencing sample was made of naive CD4+ T cells from PBMCs. This sample's subset: naive CD4+ T cells isolated by negative enrichment. CDR3 DNA sequence: TGCGCCAGCAGCTCGGTCCCCGGGCTAGCGGGGAATGAGCAGTTCTTC. This sequence encodes CASSSVPGLAGNEQFF.